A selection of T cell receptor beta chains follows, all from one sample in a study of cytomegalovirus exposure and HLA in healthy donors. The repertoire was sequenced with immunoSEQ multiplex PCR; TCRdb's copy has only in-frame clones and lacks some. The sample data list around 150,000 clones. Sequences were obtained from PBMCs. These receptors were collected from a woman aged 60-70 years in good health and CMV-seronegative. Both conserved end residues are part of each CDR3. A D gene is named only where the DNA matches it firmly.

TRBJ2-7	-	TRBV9	CASSEGDARGYEQYF	TGTGCCAGCAGCGAGGGCGACGCCAGGGGTTACGAGCAGTACTTC
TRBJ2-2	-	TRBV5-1	CASSPADTGELFF	TGCGCCAGCAGCCCGGCGGACACCGGGGAGCTGTTTTTT
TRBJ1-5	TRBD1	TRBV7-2	CASSLLGQGARSNQPQHF	TGTGCCAGCAGCTTACTGGGACAGGGGGCGCGAAGCAATCAGCCCCAGCATTTT
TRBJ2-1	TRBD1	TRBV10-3	CAVSESVGTGNNEQFF	TGTGCCGTCAGTGAGTCTGTGGGGACAGGCAACAATGAGCAGTTCTTC
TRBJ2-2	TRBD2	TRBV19	CASAGGGMARELFF	TGTGCCAGTGCGGGAGGGGGTATGGCCCGGGAGCTGTTTTTT
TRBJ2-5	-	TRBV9	CASSPRTGGVSETQYF	TGTGCCAGCAGCCCCCGGACTGGCGGGGTTTCGGAGACCCAGTACTTC
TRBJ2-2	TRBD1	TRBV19	CASSGWTGKEGTGELFF	TGTGCCAGTAGTGGCTGGACAGGGAAGGAGGGGACCGGGGAGCTGTTTTTT
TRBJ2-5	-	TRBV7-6	CASSLGPLETQYF	TGTGCCAGCAGCTTGGGCCCGTTGGAGACCCAGTACTTC
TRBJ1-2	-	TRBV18	CASSPFGNYGYTF	TGTGCCAGCTCACCATTCGGGAACTATGGCTACACCTTC
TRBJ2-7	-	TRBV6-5	CASSYGTLQSSYEQYF	TGTGCCAGCAGTTACGGGACTCTACAGTCCTCCTACGAGCAGTACTTC
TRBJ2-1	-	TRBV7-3	CASSYGGPSATSYNEQFF	TGTGCCAGCAGCTACGGGGGACCTAGCGCCACCTCCTACAATGAGCAGTTCTTC
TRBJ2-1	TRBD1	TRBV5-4	CASSGKGAGVTDEQFF	TGTGCCAGCAGCGGGAAGGGGGCCGGGGTCACAGATGAGCAGTTCTTC
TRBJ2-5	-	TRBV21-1	CASSLTRETQYF	TGTGCCAGCAGCCTCACCAGGGAGACCCAGTACTTC
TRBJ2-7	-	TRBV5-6	CASSLRGRGYEQYF	TGTGCCAGCAGCTTGCGAGGGCGGGGCTACGAGCAGTACTTC
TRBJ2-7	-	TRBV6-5	CASSLRGSLGYEQYF	TGTGCCAGCAGTTTAAGGGGGTCCCTGGGTTACGAGCAGTACTTC
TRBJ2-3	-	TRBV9	CASSAGGASRTDTQYF	TGTGCCAGCAGCGCTGGGGGGGCGTCTCGGACAGATACGCAGTATTTT
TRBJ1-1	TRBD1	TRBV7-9	CASSRTGASTEAFF	TGTGCCAGCAGCCGGACAGGAGCCAGCACTGAAGCTTTCTTT
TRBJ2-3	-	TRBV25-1	CASSQPGHRRTDTQYF	TGTGCCAGCAGTCAGCCGGGACATAGGCGAACAGATACGCAGTATTTT
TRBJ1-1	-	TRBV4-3	CASSLDRGGTEAFF	TGCGCCAGCAGCCTAGACAGAGGCGGCACTGAAGCTTTCTTT
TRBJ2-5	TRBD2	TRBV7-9	CASSSTSGRGIEQETQYF	TGTGCCAGCAGCTCCACTAGCGGGAGAGGAATAGAACAAGAGACCCAGTACTTC
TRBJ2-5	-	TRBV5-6	CASSLPRGETQYF	TGTGCCAGCAGCTTGCCCAGGGGAGAGACCCAGTACTTC
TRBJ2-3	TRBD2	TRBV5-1	CASSPSGGVYSNSADTQYF	TGCGCCAGCAGCCCTAGCGGGGGGGTATATTCCAACTCCGCAGATACGCAGTATTTT
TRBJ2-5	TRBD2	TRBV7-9	CASAGEAGQETQYF	TGTGCCAGCGCTGGTGAAGCGGGGCAAGAGACCCAGTACTTC
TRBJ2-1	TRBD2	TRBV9	CASSVEWPSGYNEQFF	TGTGCCAGCAGCGTAGAGTGGCCTAGCGGGTACAATGAGCAGTTCTTC
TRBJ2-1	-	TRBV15	CATSRDPVTVHEQFF	TGTGCCACCAGCAGAGATCCGGTCACAGTACATGAGCAGTTCTTC
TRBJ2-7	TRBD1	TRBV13	CASSWGQGNYEQYF	TGTGCCAGCAGCTGGGGACAGGGAAATTACGAGCAGTACTTC
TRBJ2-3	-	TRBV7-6	CASSPTGLRTDTQYF	TGTGCCAGCAGCCCGACAGGTTTACGCACAGATACGCAGTATTTT
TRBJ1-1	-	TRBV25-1	CASSVADGERPTEAFF	TGTGCCAGCAGTGTAGCGGACGGAGAACGTCCCACTGAAGCTTTCTTT
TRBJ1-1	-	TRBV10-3	CAIKLGMGANTEAFF	TGTGCCATCAAACTCGGAATGGGAGCGAACACTGAAGCTTTCTTT
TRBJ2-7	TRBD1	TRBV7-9	CASSFLTGSTEQYF	TGTGCCAGCAGCTTCCTGACAGGGAGCACCGAGCAGTACTTC
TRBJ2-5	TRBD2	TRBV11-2	CASSPSGIGETQYF	TGTGCCAGCAGCCCTAGCGGGATTGGCGAGACCCAGTACTTC
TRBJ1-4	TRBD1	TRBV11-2	CASSLTRGLTNEKLFF	TGTGCCAGCAGCCTGACCAGGGGGCTGACTAATGAAAAACTGTTTTTT